This passage covers 19 T cell receptor beta chains from one sample sequenced in a study of T cells after yellow fever vaccination. TCRdb recomputed calls from the 5' RACE reads with MiXCR, one row per CDR3 protein. The sample includes hundreds of thousands of distinct CDR3 sequences, 9% to 15% seen only once; the top ten take under 15%. The sample consisted of PBMCs, taken on the day of the yellow fever booster vaccination. The receptors come from a man aged 25-45 years who received the YFV17D yellow fever vaccine.

This chain joins TRBV12-3 or TRBV12-4 and TRBJ2-4; weak D call: TRBD2 (6 bases). The CDR3 extends over 14 amino acids. V gave up 6 bases and J gave up 3 bases, with 12 bases separating them. The CDR3 protein is CASRGGFGKNIQYF. The CDR3 nucleotides read TGTGCCAGCAGAGGAGGGTTTGGCAAAAACATTCAGTACTTC.

This chain joins TRBV7-2 and TRBJ2-1; 9 nucleotides match TRBD2. The germline V gene has CDR1 SGHTA and CDR2 FQGNSA. V trimming: 5 bases; J trimming: 9 bases; junction bases outside the gene matches: 14. The CDR3 sequence is 16 residues long. DNA of the CDR3: TGTGCCAGCAGCAAAGAGGGAATAGCGGGAGATACTGAGCAGTTCTTC. Translation gives CASSKEGIAGDTEQFF.

The chain combines TRBV28 with TRBJ2-2; TRBD2 matches 8 bases. Looked up from germline, CDR1 is MDHEN and CDR2 is SYDVKM. V lost 3 bases to trimming and J lost 3 bases; unmatched junction nucleotides: 15. This CDR3 region has 19 residues. CDR3 bases: TGTGCCAGCAGTTTTCTCTCGGGAACTAGCGGACTTTACACCGGGGAGCTGTTTTTT. As protein: CASSFLSGTSGLYTGELFF. Full variable domain (outside the CDR3, taken from reference TRBV28 and TRBJ2-2): DVKVTQSSRYLVKRTGEKVFLECVQDMDHENMFWYRQDPGLGLRLIYFSYDVKMKEKGDIPEGYSVSREKKERFSLILESASTNQTSMYLCASSFLSGTSGLYTGELFFGEGSRLTVL.

This clonotype was seen more than once but under ten times. This chain links TRBV5-1 with TRBJ2-5, with unresolved D. V shed 0 bases and J shed 0 bases, with 6 bases lying between them. This CDR3 contains 14 residues. Per the germline V gene, CDR1 is SGHRS and CDR2 is YFSETQ. CDR3 sequence: CASSLEQNQETQYF. Here the CDR3 DNA reads TGCGCCAGCAGCTTGGAACAGAACCAAGAGACCCAGTACTTC.

This clonotype has a count of ten or more. The chain uses TRBV12-3 or TRBV12-4 and TRBJ2-1, with D maybe TRBD2 (5 bases). V lost 1 base, J lost 10 bases, and 14 bases lay in between. The CDR3 sequence is 14 residues long. CDR3 sequence (DNA): TGTGCCAGCAGTTTAGGAAGCGGACCCGACGAGCAGTTCTTC. It translates to CASSLGSGPDEQFF.

The V and J genes are TRBV6-5 and TRBJ1-1, with unresolved D. The germline V gene encodes CDR1 MNHEY and CDR2 SVGAGI. This CDR3 comprises 12 residues. Trimming left V 10 bases short and J 4 bases short, with 13 bases between. CDR3 loop: CATGRVATEAFF. The CDR3, as DNA: TGTGCCACGGGGAGGGTAGCCACTGAAGCTTTCTTT.

The V call is TRBV7-9, the J call TRBJ1-2; 8 nucleotides align to TRBD1. Trimming removed 5 bases from V and 2 bases from J; junction bases left unmatched: 7. CDR1 is SEHNR, CDR2 FQNEAQ, per germline (reference sequence). The length of the CDR3 is 15 residues. This CDR3 is CASSDRGQGNYGYTF. The DNA for the CDR3 is TGTGCCAGCAGCGATCGAGGACAGGGAAACTATGGCTACACCTTC. Based on the CDR3 plus reference TRBV7-9 and TRBJ1-2, the full variable domain is DTGVSQNPRHKITKRGQNVTFRCDPISEHNRLYWYRQTLGQGPEFLTYFQNEAQLEKSRLLSDRFSAERPKGSFSTLEIQRTEQGDSAMYLCASSDRGQGNYGYTFGSGTRLTVV.

This clonotype was observed a handful of times. The chain links TRBV7-3 to TRBJ1-2; 8 bases match TRBD1. V shed 4 bases and J 4 bases; nucleotides not matched to a gene: 8. This CDR3 is 15 amino acids long. CDR1 and CDR2 from the germline V gene are SGHTA and FQGTGA. The CDR3 loop reads CASSSRQGSSYGYTF. In nucleotides, the CDR3 is TGTGCCAGCAGCTCCCGACAGGGGTCTAGCTATGGCTACACCTTC.

This chain connects TRBV4-3 to TRBJ2-1; 9 nucleotides line up with TRBD1. V shed 3 bases, J shed 1 base, and the junction held 7 bases outside the gene matches. The length of the CDR3 is 17 residues. The V gene's germline CDR1 is LGHNA and CDR2 YSLEER. CDR3 region: CASSHGQGPESYNEQFF. The CDR3 region has the DNA TGCGCCAGCAGCCACGGACAGGGGCCGGAGTCCTACAATGAGCAGTTCTTC.

The sample holds a few counts of this clonotype. The V gene is TRBV7-2, the J gene TRBJ2-6; D might be TRBD1 (6 bases). Per germline, CDR1 SGHTA and CDR2 FQGNSA. Trimming pared 5 bases from V and 2 bases from J, leaving 10 bases between. The CDR3 has 15 amino acids. CDR3 DNA sequence: TGTGCCAGCAGCCAACAGGGAGCTGGGGCCAACGTCCTGACTTTC. Translated, it gives CASSQQGAGANVLTF. Looking up the rest from reference TRBV7-2 and TRBJ2-6 gives the full variable domain: GAGVSQSPSNKVTEKGKDVELRCDPISGHTALYWYRQSLGQGLEFLIYFQGNSAPDKSGLPSDRFSAERTGGSVSTLTIQRTQQEDSAVYLCASSQQGAGANVLTFGAGSRLTVL.

In this sample, this clonotype turned up a few times. The chain uses TRBV6-1 and TRBJ2-1; 11 bases fit TRBD2. V shed 10 bases, J shed 8 bases, and the junction held 7 bases outside the gene matches. Germline values: CDR1 MNHNS, CDR2 SASEGT. The CDR3 covers 13 residues. In DNA, the CDR3 is TGTGCCACCGGGACTAGCGGATCCTATGAGCAGTTCTTC. It codes for CATGTSGSYEQFF.

CDR3 nucleotides: TGCAGTGCTGATAAGGAGTCCTACAATGAGCAGTTCTTC. It specifies CSADKESYNEQFF. The chain has TRBV20-1 and TRBJ2-1; D call uncertain. CDR3 size: 13 residues. The germline V and J ends were trimmed by 5 bases and 1 base, with 9 bases remaining between them. The germline CDR1 and CDR2 sequences are DFQATT and SNEGSKA (reference sequence).

In its sample, this clonotype was seen a few times. The chain couples TRBV29-1 to TRBJ2-3; D not certain. With 3 bases removed from V and 5 bases from J, the gap between germline ends came to 12 bases. The CDR3 spans 13 residues. The germline V gene has CDR1 SQVTM and CDR2 ANQGSEA. As DNA, the CDR3 is TGCAGCGTTGACGTCGAAAACGGAGATACGCAGTATTTT. It codes for CSVDVENGDTQYF.

The table lists this clonotype with a few counts. The J gene is TRBJ2-5, the V gene TRBV12-2; the D segment call TRBD2 is taken from the table without a DNA check. TRBV12-2 is deemed a pseudogene. There are 15 residues in the CDR3. Here the CDR3 DNA reads TGTGCAAGTCGCTTTGGAGCGGCTCTAAAAGAGACCCAGTACTTC. Encoded protein: CASRFGAALKETQYF.

In this sample, this clonotype turned up a few times. The chain recombines TRBV7-2 with TRBJ1-4; D is unresolved. Looked up from germline, CDR1 is SGHTA and CDR2 is FQGNSA. V was clipped by 2 bases and J by 7 bases, with 11 bases between them. The CDR3 extends over 14 amino acids. Written as DNA, the CDR3 is TGTGCCAGCAGCTTAAACCGGAAAGGTGAAAAACTGTTTTTT. Protein: CASSLNRKGEKLFF. Together with reference TRBV7-2 and TRBJ1-4, the CDR3 gives the full variable domain: GAGVSQSPSNKVTEKGKDVELRCDPISGHTALYWYRQSLGQGLEFLIYFQGNSAPDKSGLPSDRFSAERTGGSVSTLTIQRTQQEDSAVYLCASSLNRKGEKLFFGSGTQLSVL.

This clonotype has a handful of counts. V usage is TRBV29-1 and J usage is TRBJ2-7; tentatively, D is TRBD2 (5 bases). With 8 bases removed from V and 0 bases from J, the gap between germline ends came to 14 bases. Germline V CDR1 and CDR2: SQVTM, ANQGSEA. There are 13 residues in the CDR3. CDR3 in amino acids: CSLTTRDSYEQYF. Written as DNA, the CDR3 is TGCAGCCTCACGACCCGGGACTCCTACGAGCAGTACTTC.

This clonotype was seen repeatedly, ten times or more. The V and J genes are TRBV12-3 or TRBV12-4 and TRBJ2-3; 12 nucleotides agree with TRBD2. The ends lost 6 bases at V and 6 bases at J; junction bases unmatched: 7. The CDR3 extends over 15 amino acids. This CDR3 is CASSPGLAGMDTQYF. The CDR3 nucleotides read TGTGCCAGCAGCCCTGGACTAGCGGGAATGGATACGCAGTATTTT.

This chain links TRBV14 with TRBJ2-2; perhaps TRBD1 as D (6 bases). Germline V gene sequence: CDR1 SGHDN, CDR2 FVKESK. Trimming left V 1 base short and J 1 base short, with 10 bases between. The CDR3 contains 16 residues. The CDR3 sequence: CASSQGNRVNTGELFF. The DNA for the CDR3 is TGTGCCAGCAGCCAAGGGAACAGGGTGAACACCGGGGAGCTGTTTTTT.

This rearrangement joins TRBV29-1 to TRBJ2-1, with D maybe TRBD1 (5 bases). Trimming removed 7 bases at V and 9 bases at J, with 13 bases between. Germline loops: CDR1 SQVTM, CDR2 ANQGSEA. This CDR3 is 11 amino acids long. Here the CDR3 reads CSGGRPSEQFF. The CDR3 bases are TGCAGCGGGGGCCGGCCCAGTGAGCAGTTCTTC.